This TCR beta chain is drawn from a study of technical replicates of blood from several donors. Per germline, CDR1 KGHSH and CDR2 LQKENI. V lost 3 bases, J lost 7 bases, and 16 bases lay in between. CDR3 size: 14 residues. Method: immunoSEQ multiplex PCR; TCRdb's copy keeps in-frame clones and lacks some. Of roughly 15,000 clones detected, approximately 81% appear once; the ten largest clones hold about a tenth. This TCR was recovered from a human donor in good health. The chain carries TRBV18 and TRBJ2-7; D remains ambiguous. Source material: PBMCs. CDR3: CASSPTSDSREQYF. The CDR3 DNA is TGTGCCAGCTCACCGACCAGTGATTCGCGGGAGCAGTACTTC.